One sample yielded the 32 T cell receptor beta chains listed below, sequenced in a study of T cells in Graves' hyperthyroidism and ophthalmopathy. It was RNA transcripts that yielded the amplified TCR beta CDR3 regions. The HTBI primer set served for first-round RT-PCR of the TCR CDR3. A single record per CDR3 protein comes from TCRdb applying MiXCR to the multiplex PCR reads. This table holds about 510,000 distinct CDR3 sequences, around 13% found once. Specimen: blood. The receptors come from a woman in her forties with Graves' hyperthyroidism.

To note about this clonotype: A much larger clone differs by one base, so this may be a read error. The CDR3 reads CATSRAGASANTGELFF. CDR3 DNA sequence: TGTGCCACCAGCAGAGCAGGTGCTAGCGCGAACACCGGGGAGCTGTTTTTT. This sequence joins TRBV15 and TRBJ2-2, with a tentative D call TRBD2 (6 bases). The CDR3 sequence is 17 residues long. Trimming removed 1 base at V and 0 bases at J, with 12 bases between. Germline V lookup: CDR1 LNHNV, CDR2 YYDKDF (reference sequence). The whole variable domain, remainder taken from reference TRBV15 and TRBJ2-2, is DAMVIQNPRYQVTQFGKPVTLSCSQTLNHNVMYWYQQKSSQAPKLLFHYYDKDFNNEADTPDNFQSRRPNTSFCFLDIRSPGLGDTAMYLCATSRAGASANTGELFFGEGSRLTVL.

The sample holds many counts of this clonotype. The rearrangement joins TRBV28 to TRBJ1-4, with TRBD1 matching over 7 bases. V was pared by 4 bases and J by 7 bases, with 15 bases of the junction left unmatched. This CDR3 spans 17 amino acids. CDR1 is MDHEN and CDR2 is SYDVKM in the germline V gene. The CDR3 DNA sequence: TGTGCCAGCAGTTCTTTCGTACAGGGGTCCCCATCTGAAAAACTGTTTTTT. Protein: CASSSFVQGSPSEKLFF.

This clonotype has ten or more counts. The chain combines TRBV12-3 or TRBV12-4 with TRBJ2-2, with 8 nucleotides matching TRBD2. V trimming: 3 bases; J trimming: 6 bases; junction bases outside the gene matches: 6. CDR3 length: 15 amino acids. In DNA, the CDR3 is TGTGCCAGCAGTTTCAGGGCGGGGGGCGCCGGGGAGCTGTTTTTT. This translates into CASSFRAGGAGELFF.

This clonotype was detected many times. The rearrangement uses TRBV7-3 and TRBJ2-1, with 7 bases identical to TRBD2. The germline gives CDR1 SGHTA, CDR2 FQGTGA. The CDR3 totals 14 residues. Unmatched junction bases numbered 5, after V lost 9 bases and J lost 0 bases. In nucleotides, the CDR3 is TGTGCCAGTAAGCGGGATATCTCCTACAATGAGCAGTTCTTC. This codes for CASKRDISYNEQFF.

This clonotype was detected many times. The chain has TRBV2 and TRBJ2-6; D unresolved. The CDR3 is 17 residues long. V lost 4 bases, J lost 0 bases, and 13 bases lay in between. The germline gives CDR1 SNHLY, CDR2 FYNNEI. The CDR3 bases are TGTGCCAGCAGTGTGGGCAGCTTTATCTCTGGGGCCAACGTCCTGACTTTC. Encoded protein: CASSVGSFISGANVLTF. The full variable domain, with the rest looked up from reference TRBV2 and TRBJ2-6, is EPEVTQTPSHQVTQMGQEVILRCVPISNHLYFYWYRQILGQKVEFLVSFYNNEISEKSEIFDDQFSVERPDGSNFTLKIRSTKLEDSAMYFCASSVGSFISGANVLTFGAGSRLTVL.

The table lists this clonotype with many counts. The V call is TRBV19, the J call TRBJ1-2, with D perhaps TRBD1 (6 bases). Germline V CDR1 and CDR2: LNHDA, SQIVND (reference sequence). The V and J ends lost 4 bases and 4 bases respectively, with 19 bases between them. The CDR3 loop spans 16 amino acids. CDR3: CASSTAGHSGRYGYTF. As DNA, the CDR3 is TGTGCCAGTAGTACAGCGGGACACTCAGGACGCTATGGCTACACCTTC.

The table lists this clonotype with many counts. This chain links TRBV30 with TRBJ1-1, with 8 positions matching TRBD1. Germline assignment: CDR1 GTSNPN and CDR2 SVGIG (reference sequence). V lost 4 bases to trimming and J lost 4 bases; unmatched junction nucleotides: 2. This CDR3 has 12 amino acids. The chain's CDR3 is CAWTQGGTEAFF. The CDR3 region has the DNA TGTGCCTGGACACAGGGGGGCACTGAAGCTTTCTTT.

This clonotype was recorded many times. This rearrangement joins TRBV5-1 to TRBJ1-1; D not certain. Trimming cost V 3 bases and J 11 bases, with 17 bases left between them. In germline, CDR1 is SGHRS, CDR2 YFSETQ. This CDR3 region has 13 residues. The CDR3 DNA reads as TGCGCCAGCAGCTACGCAGGCTCCGCGTACGCTTTCTTT. This sequence encodes CASSYAGSAYAFF. The variable domain in full, completed from reference TRBV5-1 and TRBJ1-1, reads KAGVTQTPRYLIKTRGQQVTLSCSPISGHRSVSWYQQTPGQGLQFLFEYFSETQRNKGNFPGRFSGRQFSNSRSEMNVSTLELGDSALYLCASSYAGSAYAFFGQGTRLTVV.

J is TRBJ2-1 and V is TRBV5-4, with 8 positions matching TRBD2. CDR3 length: 16 amino acids. Germline V gene sequence: CDR1 SGHNT, CDR2 YYREEE (reference sequence). The junction had 2 bases not matched to a gene; V was cut back by 0 bases and J by 0 bases. This CDR3 is CASSLDAGGSYNEQFF. The DNA for the CDR3 is TGTGCCAGCAGCTTGGATGCGGGGGGCTCCTACAATGAGCAGTTCTTC.

This clonotype has a count of ten or more. The chain employs TRBV5-1 and TRBJ2-1; 7 nucleotides agree with TRBD2. The CDR3 length is 12 residues. Germline loops: CDR1 SGHRS, CDR2 YFSETQ. V dropped 7 bases and J dropped 10; count of bases not matched to a gene: 8. DNA for the CDR3: TGCGCCAGCGGGGAGGGGAGGCGAGAGCAGTTCTTC. This translates into CASGEGRREQFF.

This clonotype has more than one count but fewer than ten. This chain connects TRBV6-1 to TRBJ2-7, with TRBD1 matching over 10 bases. The V gene end was trimmed by 4 bases and the J gene end by 4 bases; junction bases not matched to a gene: 4. CDR3 length: 14 residues. Looked up from germline, CDR1 is MNHNS and CDR2 is SASEGT. The CDR3 nucleotides read TGTGCCAGCAGTGCAGACAGGGGGCATTACGAGCAGTACTTC. Its translation is CASSADRGHYEQYF.

This clonotype occurred many times. The gene calls are TRBV3-1 and TRBJ2-2, with 7 bases that match TRBD1. The ends lost 6 bases at V and 4 bases at J; junction bases unmatched: 5. The CDR3 runs to 14 residues. CDR1 and CDR2 from the germline V gene are LGHDT and YNNKEL (reference sequence). The CDR3 DNA is TGTGCCAGCAGACTGACAGGGAGCACCGGGGAGCTGTTTTTT. Amino acids: CASRLTGSTGELFF. The entire variable domain, with the rest obtained from reference TRBV3-1 and TRBJ2-2, is as follows: DTAVSQTPKYLVTQMGNDKSIKCEQNLGHDTMYWYKQDSKKFLKIMFSYNNKELIINETVPNRFSPKSPDKAHLNLHINSLELGDSAVYFCASRLTGSTGELFFGEGSRLTVL.

At least ten counts were recorded for this clonotype. The rearrangement links TRBV10-3 to TRBJ2-4, with TRBD1 matching 8 bases. Germline loops: CDR1 ENHRY, CDR2 SYGVKD. The CDR3 covers 17 residues. V trimming: 0 bases; J trimming: 6 bases; junction bases outside the gene matches: 10. This chain's CDR3 is CAISESPTGAGANIQYF. DNA of the CDR3: TGTGCCATCAGTGAGTCTCCGACAGGGGCGGGCGCAAACATTCAGTACTTC.

As for this clonotype: One base away lies a much larger clone, so this may be a sequencing read error. The chain employs TRBV6-9 and TRBJ2-3, with D hard to call. The germline V and J ends were trimmed by 4 bases and 0 bases, with 11 bases remaining between them. This CDR3 has 15 residues. Germline V gene data show CDR1 as MNHGY and CDR2 as SVAAGI. The CDR3 sequence: CASSCTVDSTDTQYF. The CDR3 nucleotides are TGTGCCAGCAGTTGCACCGTGGACAGCACAGATACGCAGTATTTT.

As concerns this clonotype: A much larger clone is a single base away; this may be a read error. The rearrangement links TRBV11-3 to TRBJ1-3; no reliable D call. This CDR3 spans 15 amino acids. In germline, CDR1 is SGHNT, CDR2 YENEEA. CDR3 sequence reads: CASSFRTDSGNAIYF. The CDR3 DNA follows: TGTGCCAGCAGCTTTCGGACGGACTCTGGAAACGCCATATATTTT.

Only a few counts were recorded for this clonotype. V usage is TRBV30 and J usage is TRBJ1-1; D is perhaps TRBD1 (6 bases). Germline V gene data show CDR1 as GTSNPN and CDR2 as SVGIG (reference sequence). V was shortened by 3 bases and J by 6 bases, with 14 bases between the two germline ends. CDR3 length equals 13 residues. CDR3: CAWRDQGYAEAFF. In nucleotides, the CDR3 is TGTGCCTGGAGGGATCAGGGGTACGCTGAAGCTTTCTTT.

This clonotype was recorded at least ten times. V is TRBV5-1 and J is TRBJ2-1; no clear D gene. CDR3 length equals 16 residues. Germline CDR1 is SGHRS and CDR2 is YFSETQ. V was shortened by 4 bases and J by 0 bases, with 14 bases between the two germline ends. The CDR3 DNA reads as TGCGCCAGCAGCCCCCAGAGTCGAAGCTCCTACAATGAGCAGTTCTTC. It specifies CASSPQSRSSYNEQFF.

This clonotype came up a few times. The V gene is TRBV4-2, the J gene TRBJ2-7, with 8 bases matching TRBD2. V lost 1 base and J lost 6; bases outside the gene matches: 5. The CDR3 totals 14 residues. Germline V gene sequence: CDR1 LGHNA, CDR2 YNFKEQ. The DNA of the CDR3 is TGTGCCAGCAGCCAAGGAACGGGAGGGGGCGAGCAGTACTTC. Residues: CASSQGTGGGEQYF.

The rearrangement uses TRBV6-5 and TRBJ2-3, with a possible D match to TRBD1 (5 bases). The CDR3 totals 15 residues. Looked up from germline, CDR1 is MNHEY and CDR2 is SVGAGI. Between the trimmed V and J ends, which lost 4 bases and 2 bases, there was a span of 13 bases. The CDR3 sequence is CASSSGFGHTDTQYF. The DNA for the CDR3 is TGTGCCAGCAGTTCTGGATTTGGACACACAGATACGCAGTATTTT.

This clonotype came up a few times. The rearrangement uses TRBV28 and TRBJ2-7; D may match TRBD1 or TRBD2 (5 bases each). Looked up from germline, CDR1 is MDHEN and CDR2 is SYDVKM. The CDR3 covers 17 residues. Trimming took 2 bases from V and 6 from J, leaving 23 bases between them. The CDR3 region is CASSLRQGVRVVREQYF. The CDR3 nucleotides are TGTGCCAGCAGTTTACGGCAGGGAGTCAGAGTAGTACGCGAGCAGTACTTC.

The chain is built from TRBV5-5 and TRBJ2-7; no clear D gene. Germline CDR1 reads SGHKS; CDR2 reads YYEKEE (reference sequence). Trimming took off 6 bases at V and 5 bases at J, with 15 bases between the two ends. The CDR3 is 13 residues long. CDR3 amino acids: CASTSGSRNEQYF. The CDR3 region has the DNA TGTGCCAGCACCTCTGGGTCGAGGAACGAGCAGTACTTC.

V usage is TRBV14 and J usage is TRBJ1-1, with 9 bases identical to TRBD1. Looked up from germline, CDR1 is SGHDN and CDR2 is FVKESK. The CDR3 loop spans 16 amino acids. Trimming took 4 bases from V and 1 from J; bases not matched to a gene: 7. CDR3 sequence reads: CASSRRQGGPNTEAFF. CDR3 nucleotide sequence: TGTGCCAGCAGCCGGCGACAGGGGGGCCCGAACACTGAAGCTTTCTTT.

This clonotype has ten or more counts. CDR3 amino acids: CAISDGGLQIQETQYF. In DNA, the CDR3 is TGTGCCATCAGTGATGGGGGACTACAAATTCAAGAGACCCAGTACTTC. The chain recombines TRBV10-3 with TRBJ2-5; 7 bases fit TRBD2. The CDR3 contains 16 residues. V lost 3 bases to trimming and J lost 2 bases; unmatched junction nucleotides: 9. Germline V gene lookup returns CDR1 ENHRY and CDR2 SYGVKD.

This clonotype was observed at least ten times. The rearrangement uses TRBV3-1 and TRBJ1-2; 9 bases align to TRBD1. The junction had 5 bases not matched to a gene; V was cut back by 3 bases and J by 0 bases. The CDR3 has 16 residues. Germline CDR1 reads LGHDT; CDR2 reads YNNKEL (reference sequence). CDR3 protein: CASSQRTGATNYGYTF. The DNA for the CDR3 is TGTGCCAGCAGCCAGCGGACAGGGGCCACTAACTATGGCTACACCTTC.

The chain uses TRBV28 and TRBJ2-7; 12 bases align to TRBD1. The length of the CDR3 is 14 residues. In germline, CDR1 is MDHEN, CDR2 SYDVKM. V shed 6 bases and J 7 bases; nucleotides not matched to a gene: 7. CDR3 protein: CASRRDRGRREQYF. Written as DNA, the CDR3 is TGTGCCAGCAGACGGGACAGGGGGCGCCGGGAGCAGTACTTC. Full variable domain (missing parts from reference TRBV28 and TRBJ2-7): DVKVTQSSRYLVKRTGEKVFLECVQDMDHENMFWYRQDPGLGLRLIYFSYDVKMKEKGDIPEGYSVSREKKERFSLILESASTNQTSMYLCASRRDRGRREQYFGPGTRLTVT.

This clonotype was counted many times. The gene calls are TRBV5-1 and TRBJ1-4; D is ambiguous. Trimming left V 4 bases short and J 4 bases short, with 8 bases between. Germline V gene lookup returns CDR1 SGHRS and CDR2 YFSETQ. CDR3 length: 13 amino acids. CDR3 DNA: TGCGCCAGCAGCACCGCTATTAATGAAAAACTGTTTTTT. It codes for CASSTAINEKLFF.

This clonotype was seen many times. J is TRBJ2-6 and V is TRBV12-3 or TRBV12-4, with a weak D call TRBD1 (5 bases). V gave up 3 bases and J gave up 1 base, with 10 bases separating them. This CDR3 spans 16 amino acids. CDR3 in DNA: TGTGCCAGCAGTTTCAACAGGCCTTCTGGGGCCAACGTCCTGACTTTC. As protein: CASSFNRPSGANVLTF.

Ten or more counts support this clonotype. CDR3 sequence reads: CASSLSGRTPGYEQYF. In DNA, the CDR3 is TGTGCCAGCAGTTTATCGGGCAGGACGCCTGGCTACGAGCAGTACTTC. The chain recombines TRBV27 with TRBJ2-7; unclear D gene. Trimming cost V 0 bases and J 3 bases, with 15 bases left between them. CDR1 is MNHEY, CDR2 SMNVEV, per germline (reference sequence). This CDR3 contains 16 residues.

This clonotype was found many times. The chain has TRBV4-2 and TRBJ1-5; no reliable D call. V was shortened by 1 base and J by 5 bases, with 12 bases between the two germline ends. The CDR3 is made up of 15 amino acids. Germline CDR1 and CDR2: LGHNA and YNFKEQ. This chain's CDR3 is CASSQGTGAYQPQHF. CDR3 coding DNA: TGTGCCAGCAGCCAAGGTACGGGCGCCTATCAGCCCCAGCATTTT.

Ten or more counts support this clonotype. This chain links TRBV28 with TRBJ1-2; perhaps TRBD1 as D (5 bases). Germline CDR1 reads MDHEN; CDR2 reads SYDVKM. V was pared by 5 bases and J by 2 bases, with 9 bases between. This CDR3 has 13 residues. CDR3 nucleotides: TGTGCCAGCAGTAAGGGACGGAACTATGGCTACACCTTC. It translates to CASSKGRNYGYTF.

J is TRBJ2-1 and V is TRBV12-3 or TRBV12-4, with TRBD1 as a possible D gene (5 bases). Trimming took off 8 bases at V and 3 bases at J, with 23 bases between the two ends. This CDR3 is built from 17 residues. The CDR3, as DNA: TGTGCCAGCTCCAAGGTGGCAGGGAAAGCATTCTACAATGAGCAGTTCTTC. The encoded protein is CASSKVAGKAFYNEQFF.

There are many counts of this clonotype. V is TRBV5-1 and J is TRBJ2-1; TRBD2 aligns across 12 bases. Germline CDR1 is SGHRS and CDR2 is YFSETQ. This CDR3 contains 18 residues. Trimming removed 4 bases from V and 0 bases from J; junction bases left unmatched: 8. The CDR3 spells CASSVGLAGPNSYNEQFF. The CDR3 region has the DNA TGCGCCAGCAGCGTGGGACTAGCGGGCCCGAACTCCTACAATGAGCAGTTCTTC.